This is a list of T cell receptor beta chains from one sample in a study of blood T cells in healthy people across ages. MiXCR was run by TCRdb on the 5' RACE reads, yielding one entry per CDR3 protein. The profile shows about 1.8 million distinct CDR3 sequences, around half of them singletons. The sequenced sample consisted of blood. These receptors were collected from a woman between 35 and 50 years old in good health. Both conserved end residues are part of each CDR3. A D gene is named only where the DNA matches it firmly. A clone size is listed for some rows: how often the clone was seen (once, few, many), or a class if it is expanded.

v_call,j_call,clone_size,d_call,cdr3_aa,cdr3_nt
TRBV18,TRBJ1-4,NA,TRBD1,CASSRQTGGGEKLFF,TGTGCCAGCTCACGACAGACAGGGGGCGGCGAAAAACTGTTTTTT
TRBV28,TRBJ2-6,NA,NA,CASTQSGGGSGANVLTF,TGTGCCAGCACCCAGAGCGGAGGCGGCTCTGGGGCCAACGTCCTGACTTTC
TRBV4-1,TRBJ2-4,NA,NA,CASSLQPAKNIQYF,TGCGCCAGCAGCCTCCAGCCAGCCAAAAACATTCAGTACTTC
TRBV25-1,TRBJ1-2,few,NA,CASSAQGGYTF,TGTGCCAGCAGTGCACAGGGTGGCTACACCTTC
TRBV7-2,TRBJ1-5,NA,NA,CASSLEALPQPQHF,TGTGCCAGCAGCTTAGAGGCATTACCTCAGCCCCAGCATTTT
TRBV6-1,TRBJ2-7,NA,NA,CASSEGQRYEQYF,TGTGCCAGCAGTGAGGGGCAGAGGTACGAGCAGTACTTC
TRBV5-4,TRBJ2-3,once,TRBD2,CASSLGEAGGLRTDTQYF,TGTGCCAGCAGCTTGGGGGAAGCGGGGGGCCTACGCACAGATACGCAGTATTTT
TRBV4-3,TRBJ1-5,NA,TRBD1,CASGNRGLQPQHF,TGCGCCAGCGGGAACAGGGGCCTTCAGCCCCAGCATTTT
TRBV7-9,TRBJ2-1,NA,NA,CAGSPMGGSYNEQFF,TGTGCCGGCAGCCCGATGGGGGGCTCCTACAATGAGCAGTTCTTC
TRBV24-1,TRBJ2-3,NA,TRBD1,CATSDRQGPFDTQYF,TGTGCCACCAGTGACAGACAGGGCCCTTTCGATACGCAGTATTTT
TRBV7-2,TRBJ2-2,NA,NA,CASSLRRRHTGELFF,TGTGCCAGCAGCTTACGCAGGCGCCACACCGGGGAGCTGTTTTTT
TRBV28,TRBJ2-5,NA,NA,CASVGRQETRYF,TGTGCCAGCGTGGGGCGCCAAGAGACCCGGTACTTC
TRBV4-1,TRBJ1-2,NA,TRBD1,CASSQDLTGVLGGYTF,TGCGCCAGCAGCCAAGACCTGACAGGGGTTCTAGGGGGCTACACCTTC
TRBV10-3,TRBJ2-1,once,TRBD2,CAILVGGGKNEQFF,TGTGCCATCCTAGTCGGCGGGGGTAAAAATGAGCAGTTCTTC
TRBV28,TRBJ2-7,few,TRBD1,CASSYFVGQGVGYF,TGTGCCAGCAGTTATTTTGTCGGACAGGGCGTTGGGTACTTC
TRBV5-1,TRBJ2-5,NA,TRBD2,CASSSSGDSLGTQYF,TGCGCCAGCAGCTCTAGCGGGGACTCCCTAGGGACCCAGTACTTC
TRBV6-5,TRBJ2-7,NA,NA,CASSAGWPAYEQYF,TGTGCCAGCAGTGCAGGGTGGCCTGCCTACGAGCAGTACTTC
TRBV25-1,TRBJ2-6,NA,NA,CASRGAGFSGANVLTF,TGTGCCAGCAGAGGGGCAGGCTTCTCTGGGGCCAACGTCCTGACTTTC
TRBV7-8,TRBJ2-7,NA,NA,CASSLSGRGPYEQYF,TGTGCCAGCAGCTTATCTGGCAGGGGTCCCTACGAGCAGTACTTC
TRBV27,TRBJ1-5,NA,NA,CASSLAAVNQPQHF,TGTGCCAGCAGTTTAGCGGCGGTCAATCAGCCCCAGCATTTT
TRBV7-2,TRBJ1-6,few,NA,CASSPGSWSASPLHF,TGTGCCAGCAGCCCCGGGTCCTGGTCAGCGTCACCCCTCCACTTT
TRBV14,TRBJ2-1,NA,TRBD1,CASSPRTGDLFNEQFF,TGTGCCAGCAGCCCTCGGACAGGGGATCTCTTTAATGAGCAGTTCTTC
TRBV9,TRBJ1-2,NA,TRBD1,CASSDRGTATLGYTF,TGTGCCAGCAGCGATCGCGGGACAGCGACCTTGGGCTACACCTTC
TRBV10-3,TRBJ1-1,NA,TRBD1,CAISEFGQVTEAFF,TGTGCCATCAGTGAGTTCGGACAGGTCACTGAAGCTTTCTTT
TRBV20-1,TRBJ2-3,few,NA,CSAGGGVYRDTQYF,TGCAGTGCTGGTGGAGGGGTTTACAGAGATACGCAGTATTTT
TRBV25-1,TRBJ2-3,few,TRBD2,CASSVPSGGRTDTQYF,TGTGCCAGCAGTGTCCCTAGCGGGGGGCGCACAGATACGCAGTATTTT
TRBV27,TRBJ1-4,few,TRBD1,CASSLWTGDEKLFF,TGTGCCAGCAGTTTATGGACAGGGGATGAAAAACTGTTTTTT
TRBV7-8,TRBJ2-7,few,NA,CASSLGLIEQYF,TGTGCCAGCAGCCTGGGACTGATCGAGCAGTACTTC
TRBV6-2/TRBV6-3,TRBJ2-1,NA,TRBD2,CASSYSPRRGGYNEQFF,TGTGCCAGCAGTTACTCGCCTCGCCGGGGGGGTTACAATGAGCAGTTCTTC
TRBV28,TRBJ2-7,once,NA,CVSTLLEGSYEQYF,TGTGTCAGCACCCTACTGGAAGGGTCCTACGAGCAGTACTTC
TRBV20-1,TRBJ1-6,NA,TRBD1,CSAARTGDYNSPLHF,TGCAGTGCTGCCCGGACAGGGGACTATAATTCACCCCTCCACTTT
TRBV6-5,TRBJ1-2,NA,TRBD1,CASSSSGTGRNYGYTF,TGTGCCAGCAGTTCCTCCGGGACAGGGAGGAACTATGGCTACACCTTC
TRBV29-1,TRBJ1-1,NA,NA,CSVARQNTEAFF,TGCAGCGTCGCTCGACAGAACACTGAAGCTTTCTTT
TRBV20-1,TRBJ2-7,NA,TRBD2,CSTRPGRSGRFYEQYF,TGCAGTACTAGGCCCGGGAGGAGCGGGAGGTTTTACGAGCAGTACTTC
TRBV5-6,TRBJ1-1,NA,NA,CASSSNLNTEAFF,TGTGCCAGCAGCTCGAACTTGAACACTGAAGCTTTCTTT
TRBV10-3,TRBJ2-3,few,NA,CAISTGVSTDTQYF,TGTGCCATCAGTACCGGGGTTAGCACAGATACGCAGTATTTT
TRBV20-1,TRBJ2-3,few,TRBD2,CSARDETSGAPDTQYF,TGCAGTGCTAGAGACGAGACTAGCGGGGCCCCGGATACGCAGTATTTT
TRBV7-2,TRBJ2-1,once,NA,CASTDSAGGRGNEQFF,TGTGCCAGCACCGACAGCGCCGGGGGACGTGGCAATGAGCAGTTCTTC
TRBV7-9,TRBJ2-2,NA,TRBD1,CASSLVPGQGESGELFF,TGTGCCAGCAGCTTAGTCCCGGGACAGGGAGAGTCCGGGGAGCTGTTTTTT
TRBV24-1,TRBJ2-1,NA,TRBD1,CATSDPGQGVNSYNEQFF,TGTGCCACCAGTGATCCTGGACAGGGAGTAAACTCCTACAATGAGCAGTTCTTC